Listed here is a single T cell receptor (beta chain). CDR1 MNHEY and CDR2 SVGAGI come from the germline V gene. The CDR3 is 16 residues long. V gave up 2 bases and J gave up 4 bases; unmatched junction bases: 4. The data stem from a study of blood T cell repertoires in COVID-19. Study overall: Specimens from acute and convalescent COVID-19 originated in the United States, Italy and Spain.

Source study methods: Amplified reference gene primers provided the basis for estimating nucleated cell counts. Method: immunoSEQ multiplex PCR; TCRdb's copy keeps in-frame clones and lacks some. That table furnishes V, J and clone size, whereas the DNA furnished D and trimming. The data show roughly 73,000 clones, 70% to 90% seen once. The sequenced material came from peripheral blood. The rearrangement uses TRBV6-5 and TRBJ2-2, with TRBD2 matching over 10 bases. The origin of this receptor is a man aged 65 to 85 with active COVID-19. CDR3 DNA: TGTGCCAGCAGTTACCCGAGCGGGAGGGGCACCGGGGAGCTGTTTTTT. Its translation is CASSYPSGRGTGELFF.